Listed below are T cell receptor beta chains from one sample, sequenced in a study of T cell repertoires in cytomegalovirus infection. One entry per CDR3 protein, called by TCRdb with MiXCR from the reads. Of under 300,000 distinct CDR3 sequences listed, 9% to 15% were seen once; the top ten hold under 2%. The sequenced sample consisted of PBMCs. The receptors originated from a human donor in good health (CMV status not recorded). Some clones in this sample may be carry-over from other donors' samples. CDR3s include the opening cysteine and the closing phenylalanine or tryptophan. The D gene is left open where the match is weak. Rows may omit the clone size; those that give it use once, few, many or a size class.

CDR3 DNA: TGTGCCAGTAGCCCCCGTGGACTAGCGGGAAGCACAGATCCGCAGTATTTT; CDR3 protein: CASSPRGLAGSTDPQYF; clone size: .; D gene: TRBD2; V gene: TRBV19; J gene: TRBJ2-3
CDR3 DNA: TGTGCCAGCGGGAAGACAGCCACTAATGAAAAACTGTTTTTT; CDR3 protein: CASGKTATNEKLFF; clone size: few; D gene: .; V gene: TRBV6-6; J gene: TRBJ1-4
CDR3 DNA: TGTGCCAGCAGTGCCCGATCGGGCAATGAGCAGTTCTTC; CDR3 protein: CASSARSGNEQFF; clone size: .; D gene: .; V gene: TRBV2; J gene: TRBJ2-1
CDR3 DNA: TGCAGTGCTAGCAGTATAGCGGGAGGGGCTGGGGAGCTGTTTTTT; CDR3 protein: CSASSIAGGAGELFF; clone size: .; D gene: TRBD2; V gene: TRBV20-1; J gene: TRBJ2-2
CDR3 DNA: TGTGCCAGCAGCTTAAGGGGGAGAGACGATACGCAGTATTTT; CDR3 protein: CASSLRGRDDTQYF; clone size: many; D gene: .; V gene: TRBV7-2; J gene: TRBJ2-3
CDR3 DNA: TGTGCCAGCAGCTTAGGCGCGGCAGCGAACACTGAAGCTTTCTTT; CDR3 protein: CASSLGAAANTEAFF; clone size: many; D gene: .; V gene: TRBV7-2; J gene: TRBJ1-1
CDR3 DNA: TGTGCCAGCAGCCCCTATCGACAGGGGGCAATCTACAATGAGCAGTTCTTC; CDR3 protein: CASSPYRQGAIYNEQFF; clone size: .; D gene: TRBD1; V gene: TRBV7-9; J gene: TRBJ2-1
CDR3 DNA: TGTGCCAGCAGCATGACAGATGGAGAGACCCAGTACTTC; CDR3 protein: CASSMTDGETQYF; clone size: .; D gene: .; V gene: TRBV7-3; J gene: TRBJ2-5
CDR3 DNA: TGTGCCAGCAAAGGGCGGGGGATTCTGGCTGGAAACACCATATATTTT; CDR3 protein: CASKGRGILAGNTIYF; clone size: .; D gene: .; V gene: TRBV28; J gene: TRBJ1-3
CDR3 DNA: TGCAGTGCTAGGGCCAGTCGGGAGCACAATGAGCAGTTCTTC; CDR3 protein: CSARASREHNEQFF; clone size: many; D gene: .; V gene: TRBV20-1; J gene: TRBJ2-1
CDR3 DNA: TGCAGTGCTCAGCCCTTGACAGGGAATTCACCCCTCCACTTT; CDR3 protein: CSAQPLTGNSPLHF; clone size: .; D gene: TRBD1; V gene: TRBV20-1; J gene: TRBJ1-6
CDR3 DNA: TGTGCCAGCAGCCCCGGCGAGCTTCTGCCCACAGATACGCAGTATTTT; CDR3 protein: CASSPGELLPTDTQYF; clone size: many; D gene: .; V gene: TRBV7-2; J gene: TRBJ2-3
CDR3 DNA: TGCAGTGCCCAGACAGGGAGAGGGTCACCCCTCCACTTT; CDR3 protein: CSAQTGRGSPLHF; clone size: .; D gene: TRBD1; V gene: TRBV20-1; J gene: TRBJ1-6
CDR3 DNA: TGTGCCAGCAGCCATGGTGGGTACAATGAGCAGTTCTTC; CDR3 protein: CASSHGGYNEQFF; clone size: many; D gene: .; V gene: TRBV7-2; J gene: TRBJ2-1
CDR3 DNA: TGCAGCGGGAGGACAGGGACAACTAATGAAAAACTGTTTTTT; CDR3 protein: CSGRTGTTNEKLFF; clone size: few; D gene: TRBD1; V gene: TRBV29-1; J gene: TRBJ1-4
CDR3 DNA: TGTGCCAGCAGTTACTCTCCGGGACTGAAGCCTACAGATACGCAGTATTTT; CDR3 protein: CASSYSPGLKPTDTQYF; clone size: many; D gene: .; V gene: TRBV6-2/TRBV6-3; J gene: TRBJ2-3
CDR3 DNA: TGTGCCAGCAGCCCCACCGGAACAGTCGGCTGGGAGCAGTACTTC; CDR3 protein: CASSPTGTVGWEQYF; clone size: many; D gene: .; V gene: TRBV4-2; J gene: TRBJ2-7
CDR3 DNA: TGTGCCAGCAGCCCGCTAGCGGGGGGTCCCCCCGTCCTGACTTTC; CDR3 protein: CASSPLAGGPPVLTF; clone size: few; D gene: TRBD2; V gene: TRBV7-2; J gene: TRBJ2-6
CDR3 DNA: TGCGCCAGCAGTTCCGGACTAGCGGGAGGCCATAACACCGGGGAGCTGTTTTTT; CDR3 protein: CASSSGLAGGHNTGELFF; clone size: few; D gene: TRBD2; V gene: TRBV5-1; J gene: TRBJ2-2
CDR3 DNA: TGCAGTGCTAGGGGGACAGGGGTGACAGATACGCAGTATTTT; CDR3 protein: CSARGTGVTDTQYF; clone size: few; D gene: TRBD1; V gene: TRBV20-1; J gene: TRBJ2-3
CDR3 DNA: TGTGCCAGTAGCCCCGGGACTCAGTATGGCTACACCTTC; CDR3 protein: CASSPGTQYGYTF; clone size: .; D gene: .; V gene: TRBV19; J gene: TRBJ1-2
CDR3 DNA: TGTGCCAGCAGCCAAGGGACAAGAACTCCCTACGAGCAGTACTTC; CDR3 protein: CASSQGTRTPYEQYF; clone size: .; D gene: .; V gene: TRBV3-1; J gene: TRBJ2-7
CDR3 DNA: TGTGCCAGCAGGGCCCGGGAGCTGTTTTTT; CDR3 protein: CASRARELFF; clone size: few; D gene: .; V gene: TRBV6-2/TRBV6-3; J gene: TRBJ2-2
CDR3 DNA: TGCAGTGCTAGCTGGGAAGGGACTGAAAAACTGTTTTTT; CDR3 protein: CSASWEGTEKLFF; clone size: many; D gene: .; V gene: TRBV20-1; J gene: TRBJ1-4
CDR3 DNA: TGTGCCAGCAGACGACTAGGCGCGACAGATACGCAGTATTTT; CDR3 protein: CASRRLGATDTQYF; clone size: .; D gene: .; V gene: TRBV6-2/TRBV6-3; J gene: TRBJ2-3
CDR3 DNA: TGTGCCAGCATTTCGGAGGCAGGCCCCTGGGGCTACACCTTC; CDR3 protein: CASISEAGPWGYTF; clone size: few; D gene: .; V gene: TRBV6-6; J gene: TRBJ1-2
CDR3 DNA: TGTGCCAGCAGCTTAGCACAGTGGGAGCAGTTCTTC; CDR3 protein: CASSLAQWEQFF; clone size: many; D gene: .; V gene: TRBV7-2; J gene: TRBJ2-1
CDR3 DNA: TGTGCCAGTAACCAGGACAGGGGGGTTACTGAAGCTTTCTTT; CDR3 protein: CASNQDRGVTEAFF; clone size: .; D gene: TRBD1; V gene: TRBV19; J gene: TRBJ1-1
CDR3 DNA: TGTGCCAGCAGTTTTCAGCCTAGCGGATACAATGAGCAGTTCTTC; CDR3 protein: CASSFQPSGYNEQFF; clone size: many; D gene: TRBD2; V gene: TRBV7-2; J gene: TRBJ2-1
CDR3 DNA: TGTGCCAGCAGTGGACAGCAGAATCAGCCCCAGCATTTT; CDR3 protein: CASSGQQNQPQHF; clone size: many; D gene: .; V gene: TRBV28; J gene: TRBJ1-5
CDR3 DNA: TGCAGTGCTAGAGTCGGTTCTAACTATGGCTACACCTTC; CDR3 protein: CSARVGSNYGYTF; clone size: .; D gene: .; V gene: TRBV20-1; J gene: TRBJ1-2
CDR3 DNA: TGTGCCAGTAGTATGATGGCAACACAAGAGACCCAGTACTTC; CDR3 protein: CASSMMATQETQYF; clone size: few; D gene: .; V gene: TRBV19; J gene: TRBJ2-5
CDR3 DNA: TGTGCCAGCACCCTAGTCCCGACAGGAGGAGGAAACACCATATATTTT; CDR3 protein: CASTLVPTGGGNTIYF; clone size: many; D gene: .; V gene: TRBV7-2; J gene: TRBJ1-3
CDR3 DNA: TGTGCCAGCAGCCAAGTAGGCAGCCAGAGGGAAAAACTGTTTTTT; CDR3 protein: CASSQVGSQREKLFF; clone size: few; D gene: .; V gene: TRBV14; J gene: TRBJ1-4
CDR3 DNA: TGCAGCGTTGACCCAGGTTCTCGCACAGATACGCAGTATTTT; CDR3 protein: CSVDPGSRTDTQYF; clone size: few; D gene: .; V gene: TRBV29-1; J gene: TRBJ2-3
CDR3 DNA: TGTGCCAGCAGCGCAACTAATGAAAAACTGTTTTTT; CDR3 protein: CASSATNEKLFF; clone size: .; D gene: .; V gene: TRBV6-2/TRBV6-3; J gene: TRBJ1-4
CDR3 DNA: TGTGCCAGCAGCCCCTCCGGCGGACTCACAGATACGCAGTATTTT; CDR3 protein: CASSPSGGLTDTQYF; clone size: many; D gene: .; V gene: TRBV7-8; J gene: TRBJ2-3
CDR3 DNA: TGTGCCCCCCTCCCTAACAGGGGGCTAATTCCCTACGAGCAGTACTTC; CDR3 protein: CAPLPNRGLIPYEQYF; clone size: many; D gene: TRBD1; V gene: TRBV7-2; J gene: TRBJ2-7